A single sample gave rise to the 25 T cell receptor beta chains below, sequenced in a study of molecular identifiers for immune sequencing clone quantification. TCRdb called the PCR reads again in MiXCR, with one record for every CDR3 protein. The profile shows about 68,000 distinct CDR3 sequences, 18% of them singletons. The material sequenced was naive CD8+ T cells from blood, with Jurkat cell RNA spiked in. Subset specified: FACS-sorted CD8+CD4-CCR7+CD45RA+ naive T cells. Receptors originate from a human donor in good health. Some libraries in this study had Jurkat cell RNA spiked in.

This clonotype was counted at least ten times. CDR3 amino acids: CASTLYATGIGANIQYF. CDR3 sequence (DNA): TGTGCCAGTACCTTATACGCGACAGGGATAGGGGCAAACATTCAGTACTTC. This sequence joins TRBV19 and TRBJ2-4; 7 positions match TRBD1. The J segment lost 6 bases and the V segment lost 7 bases, leaving 18 bases of the junction unmatched. CDR1 is LNHDA and CDR2 is SQIVND in the germline V gene (reference sequence). The CDR3 is made up of 17 amino acids.

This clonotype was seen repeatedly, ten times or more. The CDR3, as DNA: TGTGCCAGCAGCTCCCCCCCGCAAGAGACCCAGTACTTC. Its protein product is CASSSPPQETQYF. J is TRBJ2-5 and V is TRBV7-2; D is ambiguous. The CDR3 consists of 13 residues. Germline V gives CDR1 SGHTA, CDR2 FQGNSA. Trimming shortened V by 4 bases and J by 2 bases, and 8 bases separated the two germline ends.

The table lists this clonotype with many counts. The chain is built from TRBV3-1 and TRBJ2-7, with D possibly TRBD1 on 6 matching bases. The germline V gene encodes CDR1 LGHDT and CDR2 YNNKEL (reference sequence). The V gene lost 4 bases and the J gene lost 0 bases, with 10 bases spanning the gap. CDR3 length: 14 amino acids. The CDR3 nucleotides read TGTGCCAGCAGCCGGACAGAGGACTCCTACGAGCAGTACTTC. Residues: CASSRTEDSYEQYF.

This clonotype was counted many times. The CDR3 region has the DNA TGTGCCAGCGCTAATCGGGGTGGATTTGAAAAACTGTTTTTT. It is translated as CASANRGGFEKLFF. This chain uses TRBV25-1 with TRBJ1-4, with D unresolved. This CDR3 is built from 14 residues. V was cut by 8 bases and J by 7 bases, with 17 bases left in between. From germline, CDR1 is MGHDK and CDR2 SYGVNS.

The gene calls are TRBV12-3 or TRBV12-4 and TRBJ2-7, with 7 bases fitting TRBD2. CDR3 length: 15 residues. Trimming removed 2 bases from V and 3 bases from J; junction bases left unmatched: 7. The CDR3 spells CASSLLREYDYEQYF. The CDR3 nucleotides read TGTGCCAGCAGTTTATTGCGGGAGTACGACTACGAGCAGTACTTC.

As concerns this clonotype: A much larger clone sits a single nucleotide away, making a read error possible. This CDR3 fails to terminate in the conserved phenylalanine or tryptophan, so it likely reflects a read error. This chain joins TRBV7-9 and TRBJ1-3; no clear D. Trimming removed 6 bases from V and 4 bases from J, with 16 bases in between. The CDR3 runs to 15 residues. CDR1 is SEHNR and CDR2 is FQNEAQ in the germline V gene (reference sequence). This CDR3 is CASSPGGGPGNTIYS. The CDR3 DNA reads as TGTGCCAGCAGTCCGGGAGGAGGGCCCGGAAACACCATATATTCT.

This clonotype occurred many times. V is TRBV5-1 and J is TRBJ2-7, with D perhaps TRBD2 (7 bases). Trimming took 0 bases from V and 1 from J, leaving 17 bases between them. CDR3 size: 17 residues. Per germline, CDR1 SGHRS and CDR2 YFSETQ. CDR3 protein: CASSLEGGLAASYEQYF. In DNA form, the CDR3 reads TGCGCCAGCAGCTTGGAAGGGGGTCTAGCGGCATCCTACGAGCAGTACTTC.

This chain's CDR3 is CASSLDLDTKGGGYEQYF. CDR3 DNA: TGTGCCAGCAGCTTAGATCTCGACACGAAGGGAGGTGGGTACGAGCAGTACTTC. This rearrangement joins TRBV11-3 to TRBJ2-7, with a tentative D call TRBD2 (6 bases). CDR1 and CDR2 from the germline V gene are SGHNT and YENEEA. The V end lost 0 bases, the J end lost 4 bases, and 22 bases lay between the germline ends. The CDR3 loop spans 18 amino acids.

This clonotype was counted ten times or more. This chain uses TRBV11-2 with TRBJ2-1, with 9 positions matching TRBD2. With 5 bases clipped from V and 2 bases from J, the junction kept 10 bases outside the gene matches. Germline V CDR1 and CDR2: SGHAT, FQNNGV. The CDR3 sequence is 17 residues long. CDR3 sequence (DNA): TGTGCCAGCAGCGGACGAACTAGCGGGTTGACCTACAATGAGCAGTTCTTC. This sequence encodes CASSGRTSGLTYNEQFF.

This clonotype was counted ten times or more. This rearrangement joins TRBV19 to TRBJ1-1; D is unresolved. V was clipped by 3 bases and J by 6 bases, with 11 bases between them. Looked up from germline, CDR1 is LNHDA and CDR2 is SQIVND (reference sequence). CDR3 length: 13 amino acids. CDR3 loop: CASSMVPPAEAFF. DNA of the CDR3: TGTGCCAGTAGTATGGTCCCCCCTGCTGAAGCTTTCTTT.

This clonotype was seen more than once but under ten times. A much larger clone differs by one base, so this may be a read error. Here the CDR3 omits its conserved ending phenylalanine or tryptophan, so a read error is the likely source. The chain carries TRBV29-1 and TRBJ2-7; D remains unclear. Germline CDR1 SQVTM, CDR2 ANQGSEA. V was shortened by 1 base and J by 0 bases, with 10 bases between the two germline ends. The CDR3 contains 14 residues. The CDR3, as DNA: TGCAGCGTTGAAGGAGACGGAAGCTCCTACGAGCAGTACCTC. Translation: CSVEGDGSSYEQYL.

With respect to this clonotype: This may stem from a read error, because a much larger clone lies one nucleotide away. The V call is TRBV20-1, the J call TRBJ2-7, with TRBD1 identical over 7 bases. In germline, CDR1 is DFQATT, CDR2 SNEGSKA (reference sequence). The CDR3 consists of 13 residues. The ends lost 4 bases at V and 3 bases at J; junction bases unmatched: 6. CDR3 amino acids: CSAIARQGYEQYF. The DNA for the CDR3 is TGCAGTGCTATTGCCCGACAGGGCTACGAGCAGTACTTC.

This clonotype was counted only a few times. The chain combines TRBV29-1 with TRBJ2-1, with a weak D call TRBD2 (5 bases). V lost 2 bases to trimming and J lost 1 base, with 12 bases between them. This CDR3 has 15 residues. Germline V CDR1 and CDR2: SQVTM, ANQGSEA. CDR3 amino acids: CSVERTGSSYNEQFF. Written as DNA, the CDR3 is TGCAGCGTTGAAAGGACGGGGAGTTCCTACAATGAGCAGTTCTTC.

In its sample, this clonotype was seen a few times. Here the CDR3 DNA reads TGTGCCAGCAGCTTCAGGACTACCTCCTACAATGAGCAGTTCTTC. This encodes CASSFRTTSYNEQFF. V and J are TRBV13 and TRBJ2-1; TRBD2 is a possible D gene (6 bases). The CDR3 is made up of 15 amino acids. In germline, CDR1 is PRHDT, CDR2 FYEKMQ (reference sequence). V lost 3 bases and J lost 0, with 9 bases in between.

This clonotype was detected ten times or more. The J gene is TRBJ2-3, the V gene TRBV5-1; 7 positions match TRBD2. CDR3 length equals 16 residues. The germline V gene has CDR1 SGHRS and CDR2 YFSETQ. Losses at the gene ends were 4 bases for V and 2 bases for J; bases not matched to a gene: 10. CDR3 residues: CASSPHTGRTTDTQYF. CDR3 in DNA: TGCGCCAGCAGCCCTCACACCGGGAGGACCACAGATACGCAGTATTTT.

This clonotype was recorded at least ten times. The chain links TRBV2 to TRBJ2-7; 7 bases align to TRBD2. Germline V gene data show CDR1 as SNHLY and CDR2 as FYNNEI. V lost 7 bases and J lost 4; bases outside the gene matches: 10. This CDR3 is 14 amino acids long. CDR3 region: CASTWGEGPYEQYF. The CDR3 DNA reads TGTGCCAGCACGTGGGGGGAGGGCCCTTACGAGCAGTACTTC.

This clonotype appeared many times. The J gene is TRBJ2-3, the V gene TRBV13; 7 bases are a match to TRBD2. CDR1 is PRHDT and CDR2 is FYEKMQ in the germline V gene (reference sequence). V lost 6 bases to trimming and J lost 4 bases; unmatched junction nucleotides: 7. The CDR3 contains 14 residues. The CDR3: CASSVGGDPDTQYF. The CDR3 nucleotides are TGTGCCAGCAGTGTGGGGGGGGATCCAGATACGCAGTATTTT.

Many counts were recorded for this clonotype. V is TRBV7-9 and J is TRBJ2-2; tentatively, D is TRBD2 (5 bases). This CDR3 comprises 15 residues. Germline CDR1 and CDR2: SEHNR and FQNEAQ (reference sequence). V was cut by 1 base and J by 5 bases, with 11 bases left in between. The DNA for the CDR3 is TGTGCCAGCAGCTTAGGGTTGGACTCGACCGGGGAGCTGTTTTTT. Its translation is CASSLGLDSTGELFF.

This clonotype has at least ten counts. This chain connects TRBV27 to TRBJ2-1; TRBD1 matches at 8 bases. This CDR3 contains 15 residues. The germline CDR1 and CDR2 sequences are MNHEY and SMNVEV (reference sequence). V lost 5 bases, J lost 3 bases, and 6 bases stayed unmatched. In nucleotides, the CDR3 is TGTGCCAGCAGTCACGGACAGGGCGTCTACAATGAGCAGTTCTTC. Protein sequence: CASSHGQGVYNEQFF.

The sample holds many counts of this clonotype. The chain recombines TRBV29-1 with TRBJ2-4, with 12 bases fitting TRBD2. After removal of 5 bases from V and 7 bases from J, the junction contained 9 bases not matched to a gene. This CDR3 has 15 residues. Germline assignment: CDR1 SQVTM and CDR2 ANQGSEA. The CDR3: CSVWVAGTSGNIQYF. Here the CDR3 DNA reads TGCAGCGTTTGGGTGGCCGGGACTAGCGGGAACATTCAGTACTTC. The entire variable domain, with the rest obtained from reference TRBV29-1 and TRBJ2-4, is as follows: SAVISQKPSRDICQRGTSLTIQCQVDSQVTMMFWYRQQPGQSLTLIATANQGSEATYESGFVIDKFPISRPNLTFSTLTVSNMSPEDSSIYLCSVWVAGTSGNIQYFGAGTRLSVL.

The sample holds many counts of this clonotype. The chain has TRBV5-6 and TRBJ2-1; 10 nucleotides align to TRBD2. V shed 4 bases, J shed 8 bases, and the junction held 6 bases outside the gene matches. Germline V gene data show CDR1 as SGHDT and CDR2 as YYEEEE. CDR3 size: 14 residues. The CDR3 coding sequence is TGTGCCAGCAGCAAGGGACTAGCGAGCGATGAGCAGTTCTTC. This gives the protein CASSKGLASDEQFF.

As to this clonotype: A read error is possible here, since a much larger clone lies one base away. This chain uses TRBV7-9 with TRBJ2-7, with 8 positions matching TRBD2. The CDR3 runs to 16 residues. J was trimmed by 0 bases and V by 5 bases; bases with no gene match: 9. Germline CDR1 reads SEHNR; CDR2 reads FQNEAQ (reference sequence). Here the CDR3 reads CASSPVGLDGSYEQYF. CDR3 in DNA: TGTGCCAGCAGCCCCGTGGGACTAGACGGCTCCTACGAGCAGTACTTC. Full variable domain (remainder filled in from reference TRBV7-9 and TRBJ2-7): DTGVSQNPRHKITKRGQNVTFRCDPISEHNRLYWYRQTLGQGPEFLTYFQNEAQLEKSRLLSDRFSAERPKGSFSTLEIQRTEQGDSAMYLCASSPVGLDGSYEQYFGPGTRLTVT.

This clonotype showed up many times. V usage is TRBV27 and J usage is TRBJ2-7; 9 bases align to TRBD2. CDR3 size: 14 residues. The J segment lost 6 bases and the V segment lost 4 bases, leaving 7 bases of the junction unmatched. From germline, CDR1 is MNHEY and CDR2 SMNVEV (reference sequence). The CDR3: CASSSGLALGEQYF. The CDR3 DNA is TGTGCCAGCAGTTCGGGACTAGCTCTGGGCGAGCAGTACTTC.

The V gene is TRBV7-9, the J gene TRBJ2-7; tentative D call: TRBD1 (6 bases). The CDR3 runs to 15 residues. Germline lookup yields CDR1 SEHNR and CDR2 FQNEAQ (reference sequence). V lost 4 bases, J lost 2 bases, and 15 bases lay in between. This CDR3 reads CASSSRDTSPYEQYF. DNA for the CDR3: TGTGCCAGCAGCTCCCGGGACACGTCCCCCTACGAGCAGTACTTC.

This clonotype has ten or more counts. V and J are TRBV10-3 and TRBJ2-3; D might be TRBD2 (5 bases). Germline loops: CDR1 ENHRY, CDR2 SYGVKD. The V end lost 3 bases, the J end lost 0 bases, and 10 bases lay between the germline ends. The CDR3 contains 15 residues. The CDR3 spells CAISDLASSTDTQYF. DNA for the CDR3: TGTGCCATCAGTGATTTAGCGTCTAGCACAGATACGCAGTATTTT.